This record concerns one T cell receptor (beta chain) sequence. The TCR beta CDR3 regions underwent amplification using RNA transcripts as the source. RT-PCR in the first round (using the HTBI primer set) targeted the TCR CDR3. TCRdb re-called the multiplex PCR reads with MiXCR, one entry per CDR3 protein. The sample shows about 280,000 distinct CDR3 sequences, approximately 26% of them seen only once. The entry originates in a study of T cells in Graves' hyperthyroidism and ophthalmopathy. The V end lost 0 bases, the J end lost 7 bases, and 12 bases lay between the germline ends. Germline V CDR1 and CDR2: SGHAT, FQNNGV. The CDR3 runs 14 residues.

The TCR originated in a man aged 40-49 years with Graves' hyperthyroidism that later progressed to Graves' ophthalmopathy. The sequenced material came from blood. V usage is TRBV11-2 and J usage is TRBJ2-5; no clear D gene. The CDR3 sequence is CASSLDRTLGTQYF. The CDR3, as DNA: TGTGCCAGCAGCTTAGACAGGACCCTGGGGACCCAGTACTTC.